This T cell receptor beta chain was retrieved from a study of CD4 and CD8 cells across lung adenocarcinoma regions. This CDR3 region has 18 residues. Germline V lookup: CDR1 MDHEN, CDR2 SYDVKM. About this clonotype: The junction differs from germline at one of its ends, possibly a read error.

MiXCR, run by TCRdb on the PCR reads, gives a single entry per CDR3 protein. The table records about 25,000 distinct CDR3 sequences, around 50% of them present only once. The source material was CD8+ T cells from the center of a lung tumor. The sequence derives from a male donor with lung adenocarcinoma. The CD4 and CD8 labels of this study may be unreliable. This chain joins TRBV28 and TRBJ2-1, with 12 bases lining up with TRBD2. CDR3 bases: TGTGCCAGCAGCTTATGGGGACAGACTAGCGGGAGAGTGAATGAGCAGTTCTTC. Its protein is CASSLWGQTSGRVNEQFF.